Listed here are 18 T cell receptor beta chains from one sample, sequenced in a study of regulatory T cells in long-lasting Graves disease. CDR3 regions were amplified by Arm-PCR using iRepertoire HTBI primers to build TCR beta libraries. TCRdb analysed the multiplex PCR reads with MiXCR anew, one entry per CDR3 protein. The table lists a few hundred thousand distinct CDR3 sequences, 12% of them singletons, with under 20% in the top ten. Time point given: newly diagnosed GD, antithyroid drugs for less than 3 months. Isolated PBMC RNA provided the starting material for the TCR library. The sample was also reused in another study, on T cells in Graves' hyperthyroidism and ophthalmopathy.

Material: peripheral blood mononuclear cells (PBMCs), obtained at new diagnosis, from a patient treated with antithyroid drugs. The receptor source for this set is a young woman with Graves disease.

The chain couples TRBV7-8 to TRBJ2-1, with TRBD1 matching 12 bases. V shed 3 bases and J 4 bases; nucleotides not matched to a gene: 22. CDR3 size: 22 residues. The germline V gene encodes CDR1 SGHVS and CDR2 FQNEAQ. CDR3 sequence: CASSFFARWDRGQGVGYNEQFF. DNA for the CDR3: TGTGCCAGCAGCTTTTTTGCCCGTTGGGACAGGGGGCAGGGGGTCGGGTACAATGAGCAGTTCTTC.

This clonotype was recorded many times. This chain uses TRBV28 with TRBJ2-7; D remains unclear. V was shortened by 7 bases and J by 3 bases, with 7 bases between the two germline ends. CDR1 and CDR2 (germline): MDHEN, SYDVKM. This CDR3 region has 11 residues. The CDR3 coding sequence is TGTGCCAGCACTTCACACTACGAGCAGTACGTC. This encodes CASTSHYEQYV.

The chain is built from TRBV7-2 and TRBJ2-3, with TRBD2 matching over 9 bases. Germline values: CDR1 SGHTA, CDR2 FQGNSA. There are 15 residues in the CDR3. J lost 5 bases, V lost 3 bases, and 6 bases had no gene match. For the CDR3, the DNA is TGTGCCAGCAGCTTTAGCGGGAGCCAGGGAGATACGCAGTATTTT. This gives the protein CASSFSGSQGDTQYF.

The chain uses TRBV7-2 and TRBJ2-3, with 8 bases fitting TRBD2. Germline V lookup: CDR1 SGHTA, CDR2 FQGNSA. The CDR3 loop spans 16 amino acids. V gave up 6 bases and J gave up 5 bases; unmatched junction bases: 13. The DNA of the CDR3 is TGTGCCAGCAGTTACGTCGGGGGGGGCAGGGGAGATACGCAGTATTTT. The encoded protein is CASSYVGGGRGDTQYF.

This clonotype was seen only a few times. The chain couples TRBV12-3 or TRBV12-4 to TRBJ2-4; the match to TRBD2 covers 7 bases. J lost 2 bases, V lost 3 bases, and 7 bases had no gene match. This CDR3 is 16 amino acids long. CDR3 sequence reads: CASSFLAGLSKNIQYF. The CDR3 DNA sequence: TGTGCCAGCAGTTTTTTAGCGGGCCTCTCCAAAAACATTCAGTACTTC.

CDR3: CASSPPGLANTQYF. DNA of the CDR3: TGTGCCAGCAGCCCGCCGGGACTAGCGAATACGCAGTATTTT. This chain links TRBV7-9 with TRBJ2-3, with 10 bases identical to TRBD2. The CDR3 length is 14 residues. CDR1 and CDR2 from the germline V gene are SEHNR and FQNEAQ (reference sequence). The V gene end was trimmed by 5 bases and the J gene end by 7 bases; junction bases not matched to a gene: 6.

This clonotype was picked up many times. The chain is built from TRBV27 and TRBJ2-1, with D perhaps matching TRBD1 (5 bases). Trimming took off 5 bases at V and 5 bases at J, with 16 bases between the two ends. The CDR3 is 15 residues long. CDR1 and CDR2 from the germline V gene are MNHEY and SMNVEV (reference sequence). CDR3 sequence reads: CASSPQAQVNNEQFF. CDR3 DNA: TGTGCCAGCAGTCCACAGGCTCAAGTAAACAATGAGCAGTTCTTC.

J is TRBJ2-3 and V is TRBV15, with 7 bases fitting TRBD1. Matching the DNA end better, TRBJ2-5 makes the J call doubtful. Looked up from germline, CDR1 is LNHNV and CDR2 is YYDKDF (reference sequence). The CDR3 is 15 amino acids. CDR3 loop: CATQSYPDRVETQYF. CDR3 nucleotide sequence: TGTGCCACCCAATCCTACCCCGACAGGGTGGAGACCCAGTACTTC.

The gene calls are TRBV7-6 and TRBJ1-4, with a tentative D call TRBD1 (5 bases). CDR3 length: 14 amino acids. Trimming removed 3 bases at V and 6 bases at J, with 11 bases between. Germline assignment: CDR1 SGHVS and CDR2 FNYEAQ. CDR3 DNA sequence: TGTGCCAGCAGCTTCCTGGGGGGGGATGAAAAACTGTTTTTT. It codes for CASSFLGGDEKLFF.

CDR3 protein: CASSLRTSGNEQYF. The DNA for the CDR3 is TGTGCCAGCAGTCTACGGACTAGCGGGAATGAGCAGTACTTC. The gene calls are TRBV27 and TRBJ2-7, with 12 bases lining up with TRBD2. This CDR3 contains 14 residues. J gave up 7 bases and V 5 bases, and 6 bases lay outside the gene matches. CDR1 and CDR2 from the germline V gene are MNHEY and SMNVEV (reference sequence).

This clonotype was counted a few times. The chain is built from TRBV28 and TRBJ2-7, with D perhaps matching TRBD1 or TRBD2 (5 bases each). Trimming took off 3 bases at V and 6 bases at J, with 12 bases between the two ends. Germline V gene sequence: CDR1 MDHEN, CDR2 SYDVKM. The CDR3 covers 13 residues. CDR3 protein: CASSLGVVSEQYV. The CDR3 DNA follows: TGTGCCAGCAGTTTGGGGGTGGTTAGCGAGCAGTACGTC.

This clonotype was picked up a small number of times. The J gene is TRBJ1-1, the V gene TRBV6-1; D perhaps matches TRBD1 (5 bases). V lost 7 bases and J lost 12, with 21 bases in between. In germline, CDR1 is MNHNS, CDR2 SASEGT. There are 13 residues in the CDR3. CDR3 in DNA: TGTGCCAGCATCCGGTTCTGGGACGCTGTAACTTTCTTT. It encodes CASIRFWDAVTFF.

In this sample, this clonotype turned up many times. V and J are TRBV7-2 and TRBJ2-5, with a possible D match to TRBD1 (5 bases). Trimming took 7 bases from V and 4 from J, leaving 16 bases between them. CDR1 is SGHTA, CDR2 FQGNSA, per germline. The CDR3 loop spans 14 amino acids. The CDR3 spells CASTMPGSRETQYF. DNA for the CDR3: TGTGCCAGCACCATGCCAGGGTCCCGAGAGACCCAGTACTTC.

This clonotype was counted ten times or more. The rearrangement links TRBV5-1 to TRBJ2-3; TRBD1 matches at 9 bases. CDR1 and CDR2 (germline): SGHRS, YFSETQ. CDR3 length: 15 residues. J was trimmed by 3 bases and V by 4 bases; bases with no gene match: 6. The DNA of the CDR3 is TGCGCCAGCAGCGAAGGGACAGGGAGGACAGATACGCAGTATTTT. Residues: CASSEGTGRTDTQYF.

The chain combines TRBV6-2 or TRBV6-3 with TRBJ1-5, with D possibly matching TRBD1 (6 bases). Deletions cut 6 bases from V and 7 bases from J, with 16 bases between. Germline values: CDR1 MNHEY, CDR2 SVGEGT. The CDR3 consists of 14 residues. The CDR3 sequence is CASSSDRKEQPQHF. The CDR3 DNA sequence: TGTGCCAGCAGCTCAGACAGGAAGGAGCAGCCCCAGCATTTT.

The table lists this clonotype with many counts. The chain joins TRBV20-1 to TRBJ2-7, with 14 bases fitting TRBD2. Trimming took 1 base from V and 9 from J; bases not matched to a gene: 5. This CDR3 is built from 14 residues. Germline CDR1 reads DFQATT; CDR2 reads SNEGSKA (reference sequence). CDR3 coding DNA: TGCAGTGCTAGAGTTGGGACTAGCGGGAGTCTGCAGTACTTC. It is translated as CSARVGTSGSLQYF.

This clonotype was seen repeatedly, ten times or more. This chain joins TRBV11-2 and TRBJ1-1; D is uncertain. V lost 6 bases, J lost 1 base, and 9 bases lay in between. The CDR3 is 13 amino acids. Germline lookup yields CDR1 SGHAT and CDR2 FQNNGV. The CDR3 region has the DNA TGTGCCAGCAGTTTGCGGGGGAACACTGAAGCTTTCTTT. Amino acids: CASSLRGNTEAFF.

Turning to this clonotype: A much larger clone differs from this one at a single base, so this may be a read error. The V and J genes are TRBV12-3 or TRBV12-4 and TRBJ1-5; TRBD1 is a possible D gene (5 bases). V was trimmed by 6 bases and J by 3 bases, leaving 9 bases between them. There are 13 residues in the CDR3. The CDR3 region is CASSVQDNQPQHF. As DNA, the CDR3 is TGTGCCAGCAGCGTACAGGACAATCAGCCCCAGCATTTT.